The sequence of this T cell receptor (beta chain) was determined in a study of T cell responses to AZD1222 COVID-19 vaccine. The overall study: Pooled in the analysis were second doses at about 4 or about 12 weeks.

Generated by immunoSEQ multiplex PCR, the TCRdb table keeps only in-frame clones and is missing some. The data contain 180,000 or so clones, just over 90% of them singletons. Comments on this clone: Its antigen is unidentified.

CDR3 length: 15 amino acids. Germline loops: CDR1 SGHRS, CDR2 YFSETQ. The ends lost 1 base at V and 7 bases at J; junction bases unmatched: 4. Study outcomes and limitations: Just five or six AZD1222 recipients were seropositive at baseline. With dominance at 160-218 and 743-854, vaccine-associated CD4 TCRs spanned spike. Sampling captured repertoires only after the peak T cell response.

The material sequenced was peripheral blood, taken on day 0 of AZD1222 vaccination. The chain links TRBV5-1 to TRBJ2-1; 11 nucleotides match TRBD2. This receptor was taken from an adult in good health. The DNA of the CDR3 is TGCGCCAGCAGCTTGACTAGCGGGAGAGTGAATGAGCAGTTCTTC. This gives the protein CASSLTSGRVNEQFF.